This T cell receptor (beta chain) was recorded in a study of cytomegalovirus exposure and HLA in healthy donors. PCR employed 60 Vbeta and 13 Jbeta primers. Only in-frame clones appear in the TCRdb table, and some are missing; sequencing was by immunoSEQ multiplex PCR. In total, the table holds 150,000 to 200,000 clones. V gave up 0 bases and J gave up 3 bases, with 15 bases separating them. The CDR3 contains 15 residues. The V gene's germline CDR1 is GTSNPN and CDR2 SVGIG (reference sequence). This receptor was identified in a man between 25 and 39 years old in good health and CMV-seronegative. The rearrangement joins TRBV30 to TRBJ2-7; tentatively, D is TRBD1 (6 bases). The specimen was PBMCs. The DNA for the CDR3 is TGTGCCTGGAGTGTACGTAGGGGGACGGTCTACGAGCAGTACTTC. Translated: CAWSVRRGTVYEQYF. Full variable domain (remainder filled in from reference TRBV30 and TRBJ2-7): SQTIHQWPATLVQPVGSPLSLECTVEGTSNPNLYWYRQAAGRGLQLLFYSVGIGQISSEVPQNLSASRPQDRQFILSSKKLLLSDSGFYLCAWSVRRGTVYEQYFGPGTRLTVT.